Following are 26 T cell receptor beta chains from one sample sequenced in a study of blood T cell repertoires in COVID-19. The assay was immunoSEQ multiplex PCR, and TCRdb's table has in-frame clones only and misses some. The table records under 350,000 clones, approximately 84% of them present only once. Sequenced input: PBMCs or T cells enriched from blood (not recorded which). The receptors stem from a man aged 25 to 45 who had recovered from COVID-19.

This clone was found a few times. The gene calls are TRBV3-1 (or the pseudogene TRBV3-2) and TRBJ2-2; 7 bases are a match to TRBD1. The CDR3 loop spans 15 amino acids. V gave up 1 base and J gave up 6 bases; unmatched junction bases: 5. Germline loops: CDR1 LGHDT, CDR2 YNNKEL (reference sequence). CDR3 residues: CASSQGRGPSGELFF. CDR3 in DNA: TGTGCCAGCAGCCAAGGAAGGGGGCCGTCCGGGGAGCTGTTTTTT.

This chain joins TRBV5-6 and TRBJ1-1; 8 nucleotides line up with TRBD1. CDR3 size: 14 residues. Looked up from germline, CDR1 is SGHDT and CDR2 is YYEEEE. Trimming removed 6 bases from V and 4 bases from J; junction bases left unmatched: 8. CDR3 region: CASKGRGRSTEAFF. In nucleotides, the CDR3 is TGTGCCAGCAAGGGCAGGGGGCGAAGCACTGAAGCTTTCTTT.

The chain carries TRBV5-1 and TRBJ2-7; 10 bases fit TRBD2. J lost 2 bases, V lost 1 base, and 3 bases had no gene match. The CDR3 consists of 15 residues. The germline V gene encodes CDR1 SGHRS and CDR2 YFSETQ. The DNA for the CDR3 is TGCGCCAGCAGCTTGAGCGGGGGGGCCACCTACGAGCAGTACTTC. Translation: CASSLSGGATYEQYF.

In this sample, this clone turned up once. This chain connects TRBV4-1 to TRBJ1-5; perhaps TRBD1 as D (5 bases). Trimming removed 5 bases at V and 7 bases at J, with 15 bases between. The germline gives CDR1 MGHRA, CDR2 YSYEKL. CDR3 length: 14 residues. The CDR3 here is CASSGAGRRQPQHF. In nucleotides, the CDR3 is TGCGCCAGCAGCGGGGCAGGGAGGAGGCAGCCCCAGCATTTT.

The chain carries TRBV19 and TRBJ2-3; TRBD2 agrees at 14 bases. The trim removed 6 bases at V and 5 bases at J, leaving 10 bases unmatched. Germline-derived CDR1 and CDR2 are LNHDA and SQIVND (reference sequence). This CDR3 is built from 17 residues. CDR3 bases: TGTGCCAGTAGCCCTTATAGACTAGCGGGGGGGCAAGATACGCAGTATTTT. Encoded protein: CASSPYRLAGGQDTQYF.

The chain couples TRBV29-1 to TRBJ1-1; TRBD1 aligns across 8 bases. CDR1 is SQVTM and CDR2 is ANQGSEA in the germline V gene. The CDR3 spans 15 residues. V was pared by 5 bases and J by 5 bases, with 13 bases of the junction left unmatched. In DNA, the CDR3 is TGCAGCGTTAACCTCGGACAGGGAAGTGGGACTGAAGCTTTCTTT. Amino acids: CSVNLGQGSGTEAFF. The whole variable domain, filled in from reference TRBV29-1 and TRBJ1-1, reads SAVISQKPSRDICQRGTSLTIQCQVDSQVTMMFWYRQQPGQSLTLIATANQGSEATYESGFVIDKFPISRPNLTFSTLTVSNMSPEDSSIYLCSVNLGQGSGTEAFFGQGTRLTVV.

The V call is TRBV15, the J call TRBJ2-3; TRBD2 aligns across 7 bases. Germline lookup yields CDR1 LNHNV and CDR2 YYDKDF (reference sequence). The length of the CDR3 is 17 residues. Losses at the gene ends were 3 bases for V and 5 bases for J; bases not matched to a gene: 14. The CDR3 region is CATSSSRPRLAGDTQYF. CDR3 sequence (DNA): TGTGCCACCAGCAGTAGCAGGCCCCGACTAGCTGGAGATACGCAGTATTTT.

The V gene is TRBV24-1, the J gene TRBJ2-1, with 10 bases matching TRBD1. This CDR3 is 15 amino acids long. Germline CDR1 KGHDR, CDR2 SFDVKD. V lost 6 bases to trimming and J lost 9 bases; unmatched junction nucleotides: 10. CDR3 region: CATSMRDRGGVEQFF. The CDR3 DNA sequence: TGTGCCACCAGTATGAGGGACAGGGGAGGTGTTGAGCAGTTCTTC.

The count of this clone is one. V gene TRBV5-6 combines with J gene TRBJ2-7; TRBD1 is a possible D gene (6 bases). The CDR3 runs 14 residues. Germline V gene data show CDR1 as SGHDT and CDR2 as YYEEEE. Trimming took 0 bases from V and 5 from J, leaving 12 bases between them. CDR3 residues: CASSLVAGANEQYF. The CDR3 DNA reads TGTGCCAGCAGCTTGGTTGCAGGGGCAAACGAGCAGTACTTC.

The V call is TRBV5-1, the J call TRBJ1-4; D possibly corresponds to TRBD1 (6 bases). This CDR3 has 15 residues. V was clipped by 4 bases and J by 8 bases, with 18 bases between them. Germline V gene sequence: CDR1 SGHRS, CDR2 YFSETQ. CDR3 loop: CASSRYGTRDEKLFF. CDR3 coding DNA: TGCGCCAGCAGCCGGTACGGGACACGAGACGAAAAACTGTTTTTT.

The chain links TRBV11-3 to TRBJ2-7, with 12 bases aligning to TRBD2. Germline assignment: CDR1 SGHNT and CDR2 YENEEA. The CDR3 is 15 residues long. V shed 6 bases, J shed 2 bases, and the junction held 5 bases outside the gene matches. In nucleotides, the CDR3 is TGTGCCAGCAGTTTGACTAGCGGGGGTACCTACGAGCAGTACTTC. This codes for CASSLTSGGTYEQYF.

CDR3 bases: TGCGCCAGCAGTGATAATAACTATGGCTACACCTTC. Its translation is CASSDNNYGYTF. The chain employs TRBV10-1 and TRBJ1-2; D not certain. Trimming stripped 3 bases from V and 1 base from J, with 3 bases between. The germline V gene encodes CDR1 WNHNN and CDR2 SYGVQD (reference sequence). The CDR3 length is 12 residues.

V is TRBV7-9 and J is TRBJ2-7; TRBD2 aligns across 10 bases. With 3 bases clipped from V and 5 bases from J, the junction kept 4 bases outside the gene matches. The CDR3 extends over 14 amino acids. The V gene's germline CDR1 is SEHNR and CDR2 FQNEAQ (reference sequence). The CDR3 reads CASSFKGTSDEQYF. The CDR3 DNA reads as TGTGCCAGCAGCTTTAAGGGGACTAGCGACGAGCAGTACTTC.

The rearrangement uses TRBV28 and TRBJ2-1; the match to TRBD1 covers 7 bases. The V gene's germline CDR1 is MDHEN and CDR2 SYDVKM. The CDR3 runs 19 residues. The V and J ends lost 4 bases and 0 bases, in that order; junction bases with no gene match: 15. The CDR3 DNA reads TGTGCCAGCAGTTCTCGACTTCCAAGGGACAGCCGCTCCTACAATGAGCAGTTCTTC. Translating it yields CASSSRLPRDSRSYNEQFF.

About this clone: Other DNA sequences in this specimen translate into the identical CDR3. The chain couples TRBV19 to TRBJ1-1; tentative D call: TRBD1 (5 bases). V was clipped by 1 base and J by 5 bases, with 5 bases between them. Germline CDR1 LNHDA, CDR2 SQIVND (reference sequence). The CDR3 has 12 amino acids. The CDR3 DNA sequence: TGTGCCAGTAGTATAGCAGGGACTGAAGCTTTCTTT. Translation gives CASSIAGTEAFF.

The rearrangement uses TRBV5-1 and TRBJ2-7; D might be TRBD1 (7 bases). The germline V and J ends were trimmed by 5 bases and 3 bases, with 15 bases remaining between them. The CDR3 runs 14 residues. The germline CDR1 and CDR2 sequences are SGHRS and YFSETQ. The CDR3 bases are TGCGCCAGCAGAAACAGGGGAGGAGTCTACGAGCAGTACTTC. Its protein product is CASRNRGGVYEQYF.

The rearrangement links TRBV2 to TRBJ2-5; D may be TRBD1 (5 bases). The CDR3 consists of 14 residues. The ends were cut back, 6 bases at V and 1 base at J, with 12 bases in the middle. CDR1 and CDR2 from the germline V gene are SNHLY and FYNNEI. CDR3 protein: CASSLRQIQETQYF. Written as DNA, the CDR3 is TGTGCCAGCAGCCTCCGACAGATCCAAGAGACCCAGTACTTC.

This chain connects TRBV5-1 to TRBJ2-2; the match to TRBD1 covers 7 bases. The CDR3 covers 15 residues. With 3 bases clipped from V and 2 bases from J, the junction kept 4 bases outside the gene matches. In germline, CDR1 is SGHRS, CDR2 YFSETQ. The CDR3 DNA reads TGCGCCAGCAGCTGGGGACAGCTTAACACCGGGGAGCTGTTTTTT. It specifies CASSWGQLNTGELFF.

The genes are TRBV11-2 and TRBJ2-5, with 9 positions matching TRBD2. Trimming at V came to 3 bases and at J to 3 bases, leaving 14 bases not matched to a gene. The germline CDR1 and CDR2 sequences are SGHAT and FQNNGV. This CDR3 region has 18 residues. CDR3 amino acids: CASSFRGASGAREETQYF. In DNA, the CDR3 is TGTGCCAGCAGCTTTCGGGGAGCTAGCGGGGCCAGGGAAGAGACCCAGTACTTC.

This clone has just a few counts. DNA of the CDR3: TGTGCCTGGGGACTAGCGGGAGGAGGTGTGCAGTACTTC. Its protein product is CAWGLAGGGVQYF. V gene TRBV30 combines with J gene TRBJ2-7, with 14 bases that match TRBD2. J lost 9 bases, V lost 5 bases, and 6 bases had no gene match. In germline, CDR1 is GTSNPN, CDR2 SVGIG (reference sequence). The CDR3 consists of 13 residues.

The chain recombines TRBV9 with TRBJ2-6, with D tentatively TRBD1 (6 bases). V was shortened by 4 bases and J by 2 bases, with 19 bases between the two germline ends. Germline V gene lookup returns CDR1 SGDLS and CDR2 YYNGEE. The CDR3 is made up of 18 amino acids. This CDR3 is CASSTSGQLFPGANVLTF. The DNA of the CDR3 is TGTGCCAGCAGCACCTCGGGACAACTCTTCCCTGGGGCCAACGTCCTGACTTTC.

The chain links TRBV28 to TRBJ1-2; D is perhaps TRBD1 (6 bases). V was trimmed by 5 bases and J by 8 bases, leaving 15 bases between them. Germline CDR1 and CDR2: MDHEN and SYDVKM. The CDR3 is 13 amino acids. The DNA for the CDR3 is TGTGCCAGCAGTCCACCCCGACAGGCCGGCTACACCTTC. Protein: CASSPPRQAGYTF.

This chain joins TRBV18 and TRBJ2-3; 7 bases are shared with TRBD2. Germline V gives CDR1 KGHSH, CDR2 LQKENI. The CDR3 runs to 15 residues. J was trimmed by 2 bases and V by 5 bases; bases with no gene match: 7. Here the CDR3 reads CASSATTSDTDTQYF. In DNA form, the CDR3 reads TGTGCCAGCTCAGCGACAACTAGCGACACAGATACGCAGTATTTT.

CDR3 sequence reads: CASSLASGQNEKLFF. CDR3 in DNA: TGTGCCAGCAGCTTAGCGTCAGGACAGAATGAAAAACTGTTTTTT. This rearrangement joins TRBV7-6 to TRBJ1-4; D may be TRBD1 (6 bases). The V end was cut by 0 bases, the J end by 5 bases, with 10 bases between. The CDR3 totals 15 residues. CDR1 SGHVS and CDR2 FNYEAQ come from the germline V gene.

The chain is built from TRBV29-1 and TRBJ1-4; 8 bases are shared with TRBD1. This CDR3 spans 15 amino acids. Trimming removed 5 bases from V and 0 bases from J; junction bases left unmatched: 5. CDR1 SQVTM and CDR2 ANQGSEA come from the germline V gene. CDR3 region: CSVRTGPATNEKLFF. DNA of the CDR3: TGCAGCGTTCGGACAGGGCCTGCAACTAATGAAAAACTGTTTTTT. The full variable domain, completed using reference TRBV29-1 and TRBJ1-4, is SAVISQKPSRDICQRGTSLTIQCQVDSQVTMMFWYRQQPGQSLTLIATANQGSEATYESGFVIDKFPISRPNLTFSTLTVSNMSPEDSSIYLCSVRTGPATNEKLFFGSGTQLSVL.

The chain's CDR3 is CASSLAGGGDRETQYF. In nucleotides, the CDR3 is TGTGCCAGCAGCTTAGCGGGCGGGGGGGACCGAGAGACCCAGTACTTC. J is TRBJ2-5 and V is TRBV7-9; 9 bases agree with TRBD2. The CDR3 has 16 residues. The J segment lost 4 bases and the V segment lost 0 bases, leaving 6 bases of the junction unmatched. CDR1 and CDR2 (germline): SEHNR, FQNEAQ (reference sequence).